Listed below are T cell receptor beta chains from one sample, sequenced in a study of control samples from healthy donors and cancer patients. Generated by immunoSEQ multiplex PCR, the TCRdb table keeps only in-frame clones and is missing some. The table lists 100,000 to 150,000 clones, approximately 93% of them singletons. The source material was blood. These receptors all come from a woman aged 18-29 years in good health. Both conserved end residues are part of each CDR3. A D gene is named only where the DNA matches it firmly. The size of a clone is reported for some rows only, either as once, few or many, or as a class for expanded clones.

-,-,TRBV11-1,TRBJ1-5,TGTGCCAGCAGAAAAGAGTCCCAGCATTTT,CASRKESQHF
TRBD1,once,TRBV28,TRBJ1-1,TGTGCCAGCAGCGACGACAGGGTTACTGAAGCTTTCTTT,CASSDDRVTEAFF
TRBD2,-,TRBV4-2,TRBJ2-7,TGTGCCAGCAGCCAAGACTCTGGACTAGCGCGCGAGCAGTACTTC,CASSQDSGLAREQYF
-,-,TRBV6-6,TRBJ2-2,TGTGCCAGCCACCGGGTGGACGGGGAGCTGTTTTTT,CASHRVDGELFF
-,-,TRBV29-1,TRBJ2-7,TGCAGCGTTGAGGCATTCAACGAGCAGTACTTC,CSVEAFNEQYF
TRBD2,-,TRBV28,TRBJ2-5,TGTGCCAGCAGCCCCACGGGGGGAGGACAAGAGACCCAGTACTTC,CASSPTGGGQETQYF
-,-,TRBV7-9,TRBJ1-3,TGTGCCAGCAGCTTAGGAGTTTCTGGAAACACCATATATTTT,CASSLGVSGNTIYF
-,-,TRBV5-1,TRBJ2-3,TGCGCCAGCAGCTTGGAACGGGTAGCCGCCGCAGATACGCAGTATTTT,CASSLERVAAADTQYF
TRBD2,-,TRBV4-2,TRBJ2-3,TGTGCCAGCAGCCGTCCTAGCGGGGCTAATCCAGATACGCAGTATTTT,CASSRPSGANPDTQYF
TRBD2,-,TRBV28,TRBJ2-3,TGTGCCAGCACCCTACGGGGGGTCGTCACAGATACGCAGTATTTT,CASTLRGVVTDTQYF
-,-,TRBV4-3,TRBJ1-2,TGCGCCAGCAGCCAAGATAAGAATTACTATGGCTACACCTTC,CASSQDKNYYGYTF
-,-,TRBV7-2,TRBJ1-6,TGTGCCAGCAGCCCCCGGGGCGGGGTTTCACCCCTCCACTTT,CASSPRGGVSPLHF